A single sample gave rise to the 3 T cell receptor beta chains below, sequenced in a study of blood T cell repertoires in COVID-19 (dated by TCRdb to the early 2020s). Libraries came from the immunoSEQ multiplex PCR assay. TCRdb stores this immuneACCESS table with in-frame sequences only. Part of the clones is absent; in the studies checked, under half of the shortfall reflects unresolved V genes, and no reason is known for the rest. The sample data list more than 200,000 clones, and more than 85% of these were observed just once. In total, the top ten clones hold around 5% of the sample. Sequenced: peripheral blood. The source is a woman between 55 and 75 years old with COVID-19, enrolled during active disease.

The V and J genes are TRBV14 and TRBJ2-1; 9 nucleotides agree with TRBD2. The CDR3 contains 15 residues. Germline values: CDR1 SGHDN, CDR2 FVKESK. With 3 bases clipped from V and 9 bases from J, the junction kept 9 bases outside the gene matches. This CDR3 reads CASSHNSGSVSEQFF. CDR3 nucleotides: TGTGCCAGCAGCCATAATAGCGGGAGCGTCAGTGAGCAGTTCTTC.

The chain has TRBV6-6 and TRBJ2-7; 7 positions agree with TRBD1. The V gene's germline CDR1 is MNHNY and CDR2 SVGAGI (reference sequence). V gave up 4 bases and J gave up 2 bases; unmatched junction bases: 11. This CDR3 contains 16 residues. DNA for the CDR3: TGTGCCAGCAGTTCTCCGGGGACAGAGGATACCTACGAGCAGTACTTC. As protein: CASSSPGTEDTYEQYF.

This chain uses TRBV10-2 with TRBJ1-2, with 9 bases matching TRBD1. This CDR3 has 21 residues. Germline trimming cut 3 bases from V and 4 bases from J; bases unmatched to any gene: 24. CDR1 and CDR2 (germline): WSHSY, SAAADI. The CDR3 spells CASSDPVNLDRGGYLIYGYTF. CDR3 DNA sequence: TGCGCCAGCAGTGACCCCGTGAACTTGGACAGGGGAGGGTACTTAATCTATGGCTACACCTTC.